These 9 T cell receptor beta chains share one sample of origin, sequenced in a study of cytomegalovirus exposure and HLA in healthy donors (dated by TCRdb to the late 2010s). Library preparation employed the immunoSEQ multiplex PCR assay. For the multiplex PCR, a mixture combining 60 forward primers for TCR Vbeta segments and 13 reverse primers for TCR Jbeta segments was used. Imported from immuneACCESS, the table was reduced by TCRdb to in-frame sequences with V and J called. These copies leave out some clones; in studies compared against another copy, an unresolved V gene accounts for under half, and the cause of the remainder is not known. For this sample the table gives about 140,000 clones, of which about 80% were detected only once. The top ten hold less than 2% of the sample. The sequenced sample consisted of PBMCs. The receptor set was obtained from a woman in her 40s in good health and CMV-seronegative.

CDR3 in amino acids: CASALGRAIDTQYF. CDR3 sequence (DNA): TGTGCCAGCGCCCTAGGGAGGGCGATTGATACGCAGTATTTT. The rearrangement joins TRBV27 to TRBJ2-3, with TRBD2 matching 7 bases. The ends lost 8 bases at V and 6 bases at J; junction bases unmatched: 11. Germline assignment: CDR1 MNHEY and CDR2 SMNVEV (reference sequence). This CDR3 has 14 residues.

This sequence joins TRBV7-9 and TRBJ1-1; D gene uncertain. The CDR3 extends over 12 amino acids. Germline V gene data show CDR1 as SEHNR and CDR2 as FQNEAQ (reference sequence). Between the trimmed V and J ends, which lost 5 bases and 7 bases, there was a span of 11 bases. DNA for the CDR3: TGTGCCAGCAGCCCCAGACTCTATGAAGCTTTCTTT. Protein product: CASSPRLYEAFF.

This clone was seen just once. The J gene is TRBJ2-1, the V gene TRBV4-3, with TRBD2 identical over 12 bases. V trimming: 0 bases; J trimming: 7 bases; junction bases outside the gene matches: 7. Germline lookup yields CDR1 LGHNA and CDR2 YSLEER. The CDR3 runs to 17 residues. Written as DNA, the CDR3 is TGCGCCAGCAGCCAAGAAGGGGGACTAGCGGGCTTGAATGAGCAGTTCTTC. Translation: CASSQEGGLAGLNEQFF.

J is TRBJ2-7 and V is TRBV28, with a possible D match to TRBD2 (6 bases). The CDR3 runs to 12 residues. Trimming took 8 bases from V and 3 from J, leaving 11 bases between them. CDR1 is MDHEN and CDR2 is SYDVKM in the germline V gene. CDR3 sequence reads: CASGQGGYEQYF. The CDR3 DNA follows: TGTGCCAGCGGCCAGGGAGGCTACGAGCAGTACTTC.

The J gene is TRBJ2-1, the V gene TRBV5-3; tentative D call: TRBD1 (5 bases). TRBV5-3 is sorted into the ORF group, with uncertain function. V was pared by 0 bases and J by 10 bases, with 8 bases between. The CDR3 covers 12 residues. The CDR3 sequence: CARSLVKGEQFF. CDR3 bases: TGTGCCAGAAGCTTGGTCAAGGGGGAGCAGTTCTTC.

The chain recombines TRBV11-1 with TRBJ2-5; D gene unclear. V lost 3 bases to trimming and J lost 4 bases, with 6 bases between them. This CDR3 has 12 residues. Germline V lookup: CDR1 SGHAT, CDR2 FQDESV (reference sequence). The CDR3 sequence is CASSFAGETQYF. The DNA of the CDR3 is TGTGCCAGCAGCTTCGCAGGAGAGACCCAGTACTTC.

The genes are TRBV28 and TRBJ1-5, with TRBD1 identical over 7 bases. Germline trimming cut 6 bases from V and 2 bases from J; bases unmatched to any gene: 1. CDR3 length: 13 residues. CDR1 and CDR2 (germline): MDHEN, SYDVKM. The CDR3 DNA follows: TGTGCCAGCAGGACAGGGCGCAATCAGCCCCAGCATTTT. The encoded protein is CASRTGRNQPQHF.

The chain couples TRBV7-2 to TRBJ2-1; D possibly corresponds to TRBD1 (6 bases). CDR1 is SGHTA and CDR2 is FQGNSA in the germline V gene. This CDR3 has 15 amino acids. V lost 0 bases and J 9 bases, leaving 15 bases between the germline ends. CDR3 protein: CASSLAGQIWGEQFF. The CDR3 DNA follows: TGTGCCAGCAGCTTAGCGGGACAAATATGGGGTGAGCAGTTCTTC.

In the case of this clone: Relative to the germline gene, one junction end is altered; a read error may explain this. The rearrangement uses TRBV11-2 and TRBJ1-2; D gene unclear. Germline V lookup: CDR1 SGHAT, CDR2 FQNNGV. The CDR3 is 12 residues long. The CDR3 sequence: CASSLGNYGYTF. Here the CDR3 DNA reads TGTGCCAGCAGCTTAGGGAACTATGGCTACACTTTC.